Each of the 26 T cell receptor beta chains below was sequenced from the same sample in a study of OX40 agonist ivuxolimab in advanced cancers. Measured with immunoSEQ multiplex PCR; TCRdb has only the in-frame clones, and not every one. This sample has roughly 100,000 clones, with 85% to 95% found just once. Sample: CD4+ or CD8+ T cells sorted from blood, taken in a trial of the OX40 agonist ivuxolimab. Receptors originate from an adult with an advanced solid tumor such as melanoma, head and neck, liver or kidney cancer.

This chain joins TRBV15 and TRBJ1-1; D is possibly TRBD1 (5 bases). Per the germline V gene, CDR1 is LNHNV and CDR2 is YYDKDF (reference sequence). This CDR3 is 14 amino acids long. V was cut by 1 base and J by 5 bases, with 11 bases left in between. CDR3 DNA sequence: TGTGCCACCAGCAGAGGTGGGGACGCGACTGAAGCTTTCTTT. This codes for CATSRGGDATEAFF.

V is TRBV5-1 and J is TRBJ1-2; 7 bases map to TRBD1. The CDR3 contains 15 residues. The V and J ends lost 3 bases and 5 bases, in that order; junction bases with no gene match: 10. In germline, CDR1 is SGHRS, CDR2 YFSETQ. In DNA, the CDR3 is TGCGCCAGCAGCTGGGGTTTGGGACAGACGTATGGCTACACCTTC. It yields the protein CASSWGLGQTYGYTF.

The gene calls are TRBV30 and TRBJ1-2, with D tentatively TRBD1 (6 bases). Germline CDR1 GTSNPN, CDR2 SVGIG (reference sequence). V dropped 2 bases and J dropped 6 bases, with 10 bases sitting between them. The CDR3 covers 12 residues. CDR3 sequence (DNA): TGTGCCTGGAGTAGGGGGGCTAATGGCTACACCTTC. Its protein is CAWSRGANGYTF.

The chain recombines TRBV7-3 with TRBJ2-1, with 8 bases aligning to TRBD1. Per germline, CDR1 SGHTA and CDR2 FQGTGA. V lost 2 bases to trimming and J lost 7 bases; unmatched junction nucleotides: 13. The CDR3 is 17 residues long. This CDR3 reads CASSLLGRLDRGNEQFF. CDR3 nucleotide sequence: TGTGCCAGCAGCTTATTGGGCAGGTTAGACAGGGGAAATGAGCAGTTCTTC.

V and J are TRBV30 and TRBJ1-5; D not certain. Trimming took off 2 bases at V and 0 bases at J, with 2 bases between the two ends. Germline CDR1 reads GTSNPN; CDR2 reads SVGIG (reference sequence). There are 12 residues in the CDR3. Written as DNA, the CDR3 is TGTGCCTGGAGTAATAGCAATCAGCCCCAGCATTTT. Translating it yields CAWSNSNQPQHF.

The gene calls are TRBV9 and TRBJ1-5, with D maybe TRBD1 (5 bases). CDR1 and CDR2 from the germline V gene are SGDLS and YYNGEE. This CDR3 has 13 residues. V gave up 1 base and J gave up 4 bases, with 6 bases separating them. The DNA for the CDR3 is TGTGCCAGCAGCGTACAGGGAAATCAGCCCCAGCATTTT. It encodes CASSVQGNQPQHF.

The chain uses TRBV7-9 and TRBJ1-1, with D possibly matching TRBD1 (6 bases). CDR1 is SEHNR and CDR2 is FQNEAQ in the germline V gene (reference sequence). Between the trimmed V and J ends, which lost 5 bases and 5 bases, there was a span of 15 bases. The CDR3 loop spans 14 amino acids. The CDR3 DNA reads TGTGCCAGCAGCCAAGGACAGAAATGGACTGAAGCTTTCTTT. Protein product: CASSQGQKWTEAFF. Full variable domain (outside the CDR3, taken from reference TRBV7-9 and TRBJ1-1): DTGVSQNPRHKITKRGQNVTFRCDPISEHNRLYWYRQTLGQGPEFLTYFQNEAQLEKSRLLSDRFSAERPKGSFSTLEIQRTEQGDSAMYLCASSQGQKWTEAFFGQGTRLTVV.

With respect to this clone: Within the sample, other DNA sequences also encode this same CDR3. The V and J genes are TRBV9 and TRBJ2-3; D gene uncertain. The CDR3 extends over 12 amino acids. V was cut by 0 bases and J by 2 bases, with 1 base left in between. Germline V gene sequence: CDR1 SGDLS, CDR2 YYNGEE. The CDR3 loop is CASSVVTDTQYF. In nucleotides, the CDR3 is TGTGCCAGCAGCGTAGTCACAGATACGCAGTATTTT.

The chain employs TRBV21-1 and TRBJ2-3; the tabulated D call, TRBD1, remains unverified against the DNA. TRBV21-1 corresponds to a pseudogene. This CDR3 contains 14 residues. CDR3 bases: TGTGCCAGCAGGGCTACAGTCATGCAAGATACGCAGTATTTT. It specifies CASRATVMQDTQYF.

This clone has a single count. This CDR3 reads CASSLEQTDTQYF. Written as DNA, the CDR3 is TGTGCCAGCAGCTTAGAACAGACAGATACGCAGTATTTT. The chain uses TRBV11-3 and TRBJ2-3; D gene ambiguous. The CDR3 spans 13 residues. CDR1 SGHNT and CDR2 YENEEA come from the germline V gene. V was shortened by 0 bases and J by 3 bases, with 4 bases between the two germline ends.

The chain combines TRBV27 with TRBJ2-4, with 9 bases aligning to TRBD2. Germline-derived CDR1 and CDR2 are MNHEY and SMNVEV (reference sequence). The CDR3 spans 16 residues. V was clipped by 2 bases and J by 7 bases; unmatched bases: 9. CDR3 region: CASSLGGAGGRNIQYF. The CDR3 nucleotides read TGTGCCAGCAGTTTAGGGGGTGCGGGGGGGCGGAACATTCAGTACTTC.

The rearrangement joins TRBV15 to TRBJ1-1; D possibly corresponds to TRBD1 (6 bases). Trimming stripped 4 bases from V and 6 bases from J, with 15 bases between. Germline V gene lookup returns CDR1 LNHNV and CDR2 YYDKDF (reference sequence). This CDR3 has 14 residues. In nucleotides, the CDR3 is TGTGCCACCAGCAAAGGGGACATCTTGGCTGAAGCTTTCTTT. This translates into CATSKGDILAEAFF.

V is TRBV19 and J is TRBJ2-3; no reliable D call. Trimming stripped 4 bases from V and 0 bases from J, with 5 bases between. There are 13 residues in the CDR3. Germline CDR1 is LNHDA and CDR2 is SQIVND (reference sequence). The CDR3 protein is CASSTLSTDTQYF. The CDR3 DNA reads TGTGCCAGTAGTACCCTTAGCACAGATACGCAGTATTTT.

The rearrangement joins TRBV5-8 to TRBJ1-5; D is undetermined. Trimming pared 2 bases from V and 6 bases from J, leaving 3 bases between. This CDR3 spans 11 amino acids. Germline V gene sequence: CDR1 SGHTS, CDR2 YDEGEE. CDR3 in amino acids: CASSFVQPQHF. DNA for the CDR3: TGTGCCAGCAGCTTCGTTCAGCCCCAGCATTTT.

The gene calls are TRBV7-2 and TRBJ2-2, with D hard to call. This CDR3 has 11 residues. Trimming took off 5 bases at V and 8 bases at J, with 6 bases between the two ends. In germline, CDR1 is SGHTA, CDR2 FQGNSA. The CDR3 nucleotides are TGTGCCAGCAGCCCCTATGGGGAGCTGTTTTTT. This translates into CASSPYGELFF.

The chain uses TRBV7-2 and TRBJ2-2; D possibly corresponds to TRBD1 (5 bases). Trimming stripped 5 bases from V and 7 bases from J, with 11 bases between. CDR3 size: 13 residues. Per germline, CDR1 SGHTA and CDR2 FQGNSA. The CDR3 loop reads CASSERQNGELFF. CDR3 in DNA: TGTGCCAGCAGCGAAAGACAGAACGGGGAGCTGTTTTTT.

The chain employs TRBV7-2 and TRBJ1-5; D might be TRBD1 (6 bases). V lost 1 base and J 10 bases, leaving 14 bases between the germline ends. The CDR3 is 14 amino acids. Germline CDR1 reads SGHTA; CDR2 reads FQGNSA. The CDR3 region is CASSLGQGPRPQHF. In DNA, the CDR3 is TGTGCCAGCAGCTTAGGGCAGGGGCCCAGACCCCAGCATTTT.

The chain carries TRBV6-5 and TRBJ1-6; D remains ambiguous. V was cut by 0 bases and J by 7 bases, with 4 bases left in between. The CDR3 runs to 13 residues. Germline CDR1 and CDR2: MNHEY and SVGAGI. The CDR3 nucleotides read TGTGCCAGCAGTTACTCGCTGAATTCACCCCTCCACTTT. Translated: CASSYSLNSPLHF.

This clone appeared a few times. V usage is TRBV6-5 and J usage is TRBJ2-7; D possibly matches TRBD1 or TRBD2 (5 bases each). Germline loops: CDR1 MNHEY, CDR2 SVGAGI. The CDR3 covers 13 residues. The V end lost 6 bases, the J end lost 0 bases, and 9 bases lay between the germline ends. The CDR3 DNA is TGTGCCAGCAGAGGGACGGACTCCTACGAGCAGTACTTC. Its protein is CASRGTDSYEQYF.

This chain joins TRBV27 and TRBJ1-1, with D hard to call. There are 14 residues in the CDR3. In germline, CDR1 is MNHEY, CDR2 SMNVEV (reference sequence). Trimming removed 6 bases at V and 3 bases at J, with 14 bases between. The CDR3 bases are TGTGCCAGCAGCCATGGACGCGGCTACACTGAAGCTTTCTTT. It yields the protein CASSHGRGYTEAFF.

The chain has TRBV29-1 and TRBJ1-4; 7 nucleotides line up with TRBD1. This CDR3 is built from 14 residues. The junction had 9 bases not matched to a gene; V was cut back by 4 bases and J by 7 bases. Looked up from germline, CDR1 is SQVTM and CDR2 is ANQGSEA. CDR3 nucleotides: TGCAGCGTTGCCAGGGGGGGTCCTACTGAAAAACTGTTTTTT. As protein: CSVARGGPTEKLFF.

Written as DNA, the CDR3 is TGTGCCAGCAGTTTAGGACAGGGTAATTCACCCCTCCACTTT. It yields the protein CASSLGQGNSPLHF. The V and J genes are TRBV28 and TRBJ1-6, with TRBD1 matching 8 bases. This CDR3 region has 14 residues. The V gene's germline CDR1 is MDHEN and CDR2 SYDVKM. V dropped 2 bases and J dropped 6; count of bases not matched to a gene: 0.

The CDR3 sequence is CASSFAGYYGYTF. The CDR3 region has the DNA TGTGCCAGCAGCTTTGCGGGATACTATGGCTACACCTTC. The genes are TRBV5-6 and TRBJ1-2; D not resolved. Trimming shortened V by 2 bases and J by 3 bases, and 8 bases separated the two germline ends. The CDR3 is 13 residues long. Per the germline V gene, CDR1 is SGHDT and CDR2 is YYEEEE. Full variable domain (missing parts from reference TRBV5-6 and TRBJ1-2): DAGVTQSPTHLIKTRGQQVTLRCSPKSGHDTVSWYQQALGQGPQFIFQYYEEEERQRGNFPDRFSGHQFPNYSSELNVNALLLGDSALYLCASSFAGYYGYTFGSGTRLTVV.

This chain links TRBV6-6 with TRBJ1-5, with a weak D call TRBD1 (6 bases). V was pared by 2 bases and J by 6 bases, with 8 bases between. The germline V gene encodes CDR1 MNHNY and CDR2 SVGAGI (reference sequence). The CDR3 covers 13 residues. The CDR3 DNA follows: TGTGCCAGCAGTTACGAGGGGGGTCAGCCCCAGCATTTT. It is translated as CASSYEGGQPQHF.

The chain joins TRBV28 to TRBJ1-1, with 9 bases lining up with TRBD1. Losses at the gene ends were 2 bases for V and 6 bases for J; bases not matched to a gene: 1. CDR3 length: 13 residues. Looked up from germline, CDR1 is MDHEN and CDR2 is SYDVKM. DNA of the CDR3: TGTGCCAGCAGTTTAACAGGGGGCTCTGAAGCTTTCTTT. Translated: CASSLTGGSEAFF.

V is TRBV7-6 and J is TRBJ1-5; D not certain. Germline V CDR1 and CDR2: SGHVS, FNYEAQ. Trimming left V 1 base short and J 9 bases short, with 13 bases between. The CDR3 has 14 amino acids. CDR3 DNA: TGTGCCAGCAGCTTAGGCCCACTGGAAGGGCCCCAGCATTTT. Translated: CASSLGPLEGPQHF.